This paragraph reports one T cell receptor (beta chain). Its antigen is not known. The data were obtained in a study of shared clonotypes between healthy human individuals. About the research overall: A couple of women and a few men aged 18 to 49 served as donors.

Findings and limits, study-wide: Across subsets, estimated richness was generally greater for naive than for memory populations.

Samples underwent the assay at deep level. Only in-frame clones appear in the TCRdb table, and some are missing; sequencing was by immunoSEQ multiplex PCR. The sample lists 550,000 to 750,000 clones; just over 90% were seen once. Terminally differentiated effector memory CD45RA+ cells were excluded from the naive CD8 cells, which were CD45RO-negative and positively selected for CCR7. The CDR3 runs 16 residues. The germline V gene encodes CDR1 MDHEN and CDR2 SYDVKM. V was pared by 6 bases and J by 5 bases, with 14 bases of the junction left unmatched. The genes are TRBV28 and TRBJ1-1, with TRBD1 identical over 8 bases. Material for sequencing was naive CD8+ T cells sorted from blood. The receptor was isolated from a man aged 30 to 39 in good health. CDR3 region: CASSPLRTGFVTEAFF. Written as DNA, the CDR3 is TGTGCCAGCAGCCCACTACGGACAGGGTTTGTTACTGAAGCTTTCTTT.